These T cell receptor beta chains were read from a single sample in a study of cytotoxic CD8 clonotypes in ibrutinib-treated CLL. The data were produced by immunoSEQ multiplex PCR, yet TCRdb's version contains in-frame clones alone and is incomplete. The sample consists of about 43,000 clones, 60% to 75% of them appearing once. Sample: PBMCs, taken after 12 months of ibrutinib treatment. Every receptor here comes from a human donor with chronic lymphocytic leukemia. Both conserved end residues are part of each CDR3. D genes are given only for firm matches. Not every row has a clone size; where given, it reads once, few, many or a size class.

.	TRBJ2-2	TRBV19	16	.	TGTGCCAGTAGTATGGGACGAAGTAGAGTCACCGGGGAGCTGTTTTTT	CASSMGRSRVTGELFF
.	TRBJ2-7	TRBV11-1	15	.	TGTGCCAGCAGCTCCCGAGGGACTGGTGACTACGAGCAGTACTTC	CASSSRGTGDYEQYF
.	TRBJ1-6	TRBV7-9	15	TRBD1	TGTGCCGGCCGGGACAGGGATGAAAATAATTCACCCCTCCACTTT	CAGRDRDENNSPLHF
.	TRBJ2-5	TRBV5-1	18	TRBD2	TGCGCCAGCAGCACCTCCAGACTAGCGGGGGGGCACGGAGAGACCCAGTACTTC	CASSTSRLAGGHGETQYF
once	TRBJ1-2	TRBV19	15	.	TGTGCCAGTAGTATAGGAGATCCTGCAAACTATGGCTACACCTTC	CASSIGDPANYGYTF
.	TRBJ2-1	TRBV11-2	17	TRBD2	TGTGCCAGCAGGACCTCTAGCGGGGGTCTCTCCTACAATGAGCAGTTCTTC	CASRTSSGGLSYNEQFF
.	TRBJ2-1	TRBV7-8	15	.	TGTGCCAGCAGCTCCGGGACAGGGACTAGTTCTGAGCAGTTCTTC	CASSSGTGTSSEQFF
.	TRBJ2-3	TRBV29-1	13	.	TGCAGCGTCTTCGGGGGAACGGCAGATACGCAGTATTTT	CSVFGGTADTQYF
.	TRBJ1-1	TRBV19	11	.	TGTGCCAGTAGTATCACAGGGAAAGCTTTCTTT	CASSITGKAFF
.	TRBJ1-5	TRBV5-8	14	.	TGTGCCAGCAGCTTGGTCACCTGGGATCAGCCCCAGCATTTT	CASSLVTWDQPQHF
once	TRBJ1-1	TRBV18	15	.	TGTGCCAGCTCACCACCGCCGGAGAAGAACACTGAAGCTTTCTTT	CASSPPPEKNTEAFF
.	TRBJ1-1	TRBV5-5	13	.	TGTGCCAGCACCGCCGCTGTGAACACTGAAGCTTTCTTT	CASTAAVNTEAFF
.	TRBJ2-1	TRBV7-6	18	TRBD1	TGTGCCAGCAGCTTAGCGGGGACAGGGCGAAGTCAAAACAATGAGCAGTTCTTC	CASSLAGTGRSQNNEQFF
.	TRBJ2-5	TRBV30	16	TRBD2	TGTGCCTGGAGGATCTTGGCGGGGGTGTACCAAGAGACCCAGTACTTC	CAWRILAGVYQETQYF
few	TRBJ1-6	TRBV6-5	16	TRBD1	TGTGCCAGCAGTTCGCTTCAGGGGGCTCATAATTCACCCCTCCACTTT	CASSSLQGAHNSPLHF
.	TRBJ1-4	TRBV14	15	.	TGTGCCAGCAGCCTCCCCCGGGGAGGGTACGAAAAACTGTTTTTT	CASSLPRGGYEKLFF
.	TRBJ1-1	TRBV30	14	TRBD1	TGTGCCTGGAGCGCGGGACAGGGGAGCACTGAAGCTTTCTTT	CAWSAGQGSTEAFF
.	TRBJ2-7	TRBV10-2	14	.	TGCGCCAGCAGTGCCGACTATCGACTCTACGAGCAGTACTTC	CASSADYRLYEQYF
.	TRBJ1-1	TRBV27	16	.	TGTGCCAGCAGTTTAGTTGGGGCTTTGCAGGTATCTGAAGCTTTCTTT	CASSLVGALQVSEAFF
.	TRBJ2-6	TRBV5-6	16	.	TGTGCCAGCTTACATTGCACACAAAGTCGGGCCAACGTCCTGACTTTC	CASLHCTQSRANVLTF
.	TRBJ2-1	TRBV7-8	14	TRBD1	TGTGCCAGCAGTGTGGACAGGGGGGGCAATGAGCAGTTCTTC	CASSVDRGGNEQFF
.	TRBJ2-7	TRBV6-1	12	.	TGTGCCAGCATTGACAGGACCTACGAGCAGTACTTC	CASIDRTYEQYF
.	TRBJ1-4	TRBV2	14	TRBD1	TGTGCCAGCAATCCCGGGACAGGGGTTGAAAAACTGTTTTTT	CASNPGTGVEKLFF
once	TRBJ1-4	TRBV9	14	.	TGTGCCAGCAGCCCCCCGGGTCCCAATGAAAAACTGTTTTTT	CASSPPGPNEKLFF
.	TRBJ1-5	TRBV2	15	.	TGTGCCAGCAATGAACAGGGTACGAGCAATCAGCCCCAGCATTTT	CASNEQGTSNQPQHF
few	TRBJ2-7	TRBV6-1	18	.	TGTGCCAGCAGTGAAGCGGAAGGGATCGTGATTGAGGCCTACGAGCAGTACTTC	CASSEAEGIVIEAYEQYF
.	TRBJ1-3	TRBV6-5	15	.	TGTGCCAGCAGTTCCACAGGGAGGGCTGGAAACACCATATATTTT	CASSSTGRAGNTIYF
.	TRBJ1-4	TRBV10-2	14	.	TGCGCCAGCGTTGCTGAGGATGTTAATGAAAAACTGTTTTTT	CASVAEDVNEKLFF
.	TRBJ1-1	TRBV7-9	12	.	TGTGCCAGCAGCCCCGCGGTGAACATGGCTTTCTTT	CASSPAVNMAFF
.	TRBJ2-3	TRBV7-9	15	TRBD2	TGTGCCAGCAGCTCCTCCGGGGGGGCCCGCGCTACGCAGTATTTT	CASSSSGGARATQYF
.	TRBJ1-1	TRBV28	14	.	TGTGCCAGCAGCAGGACAGTACTGAACACTGAAGCTTTCTTT	CASSRTVLNTEAFF
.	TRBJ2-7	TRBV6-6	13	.	TGTGCCAGCAGTTCGACAGGAGGAAACGAGCAGTACTTC	CASSSTGGNEQYF
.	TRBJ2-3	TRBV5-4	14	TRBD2	TGTGCCGGCGCACGCCGGGGGGGCACAGATACGCAGTATTTT	CAGARRGGTDTQYF
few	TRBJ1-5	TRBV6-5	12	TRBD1	TGTGCCAGCAGGCGACAGGGTCAGCCCCAGCATTTT	CASRRQGQPQHF
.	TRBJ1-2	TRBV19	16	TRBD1	TGTGCCAGTGATTCACTCCGGACAGGGGGCGGCTATGGCTACACCTTC	CASDSLRTGGGYGYTF
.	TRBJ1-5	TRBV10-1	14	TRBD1	TGCGCCAGCAGCGCGGACAGGCGTGGTTGGCCCCAGCATTTT	CASSADRRGWPQHF
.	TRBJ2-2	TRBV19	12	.	TGTGCCAGTAGTCTCACTACCGGGGAGCTGTTTTTT	CASSLTTGELFF
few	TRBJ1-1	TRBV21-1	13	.	TGTGCCAGCCCGGACGGGGAAAACACTGAAGCTTTCTTT	CASPDGENTEAFF
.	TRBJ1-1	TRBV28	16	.	TGTGCCAGCACCTCCCCAGGAGACAACATGAACACTGAAGCTTTCTTT	CASTSPGDNMNTEAFF
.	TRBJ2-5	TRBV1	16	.	TGCACCAGCAGCCACCGAAAGGGACTCGCGCCTGAGACCCAGTACTTC	CTSSHRKGLAPETQYF
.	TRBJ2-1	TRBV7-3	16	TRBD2	TGTGCCAGCAGCAACCTAGCGGGAAGCTCCTACAATGAGCAGTTCTTC	CASSNLAGSSYNEQFF
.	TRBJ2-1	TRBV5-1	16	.	TGCGCCAGCAGCTTGGGAGGCGGGGGCCCCTTTAATGAGCAGTTCTTC	CASSLGGGGPFNEQFF
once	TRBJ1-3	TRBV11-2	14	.	TGTGCCAGCAGCTTATTCCTCTCTGGAAACACCATATATTTT	CASSLFLSGNTIYF
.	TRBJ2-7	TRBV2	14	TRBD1	TGTGCCAGCAGTGAGGGGACAGTACCCTACGAGCAGTACTTC	CASSEGTVPYEQYF
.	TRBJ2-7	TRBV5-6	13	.	TGTGCCAGCAGCCCCGGGCCGTCCTACGAGCAGTACTTC	CASSPGPSYEQYF
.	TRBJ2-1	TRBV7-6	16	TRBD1	TGTGCCAGCAGCTTAGTAGGACAGGGGGCTTACAATGAGCAGTTCTTC	CASSLVGQGAYNEQFF
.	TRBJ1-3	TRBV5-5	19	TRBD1	TGTGCCAGCAGCTTGCGAACGGACAGGGCTTTTGCCGATGGAAACACCATATATTTT	CASSLRTDRAFADGNTIYF
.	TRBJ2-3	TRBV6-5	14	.	TGTGCCAGCAGTTACATTCTGGAGGGGGATACGCAGTATTTT	CASSYILEGDTQYF
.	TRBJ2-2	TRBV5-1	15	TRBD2	TGCGCCAGCAGCTTGCCCGCGGGGGGCACCGGGGAGCTGTTTTTT	CASSLPAGGTGELFF
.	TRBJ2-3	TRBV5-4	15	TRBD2	TGTGCCAGCACCAGAGGTGGGGGGGGGTCAGATACGCAGTATTTT	CASTRGGGGSDTQYF
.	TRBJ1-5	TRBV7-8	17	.	TGTGCCAGCAGCTTACGAGGGAACAGAAATACTAATCAGCCCCAGCATTTT	CASSLRGNRNTNQPQHF
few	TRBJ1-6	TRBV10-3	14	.	TGTGCCATCAGGTCGGGGGAAGTGCAGTCACCCCTCCACTTT	CAIRSGEVQSPLHF
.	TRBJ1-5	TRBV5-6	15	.	TGTGCCAGCAGCTTGGGCGGGTTTAGCAATCAGCCCCAGCATTTT	CASSLGGFSNQPQHF
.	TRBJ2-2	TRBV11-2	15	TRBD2	TGTGCCAGCAGCTTTAGACTAGCGGGGGGCGAGGAGCTGTTTTTT	CASSFRLAGGEELFF
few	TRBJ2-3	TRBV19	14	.	TGTGCCAGTAGTAAATCCGGGATTCCAGATACGCAGTATTTT	CASSKSGIPDTQYF
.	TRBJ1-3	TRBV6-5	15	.	TGTGCCAGCAGTTACTCGCGCACAGGGAGGAACACCATATATTTT	CASSYSRTGRNTIYF
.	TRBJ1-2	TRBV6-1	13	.	TGTGCCAGCAGGAAAATCGAAGGGTATGGCTACACCTTC	CASRKIEGYGYTF